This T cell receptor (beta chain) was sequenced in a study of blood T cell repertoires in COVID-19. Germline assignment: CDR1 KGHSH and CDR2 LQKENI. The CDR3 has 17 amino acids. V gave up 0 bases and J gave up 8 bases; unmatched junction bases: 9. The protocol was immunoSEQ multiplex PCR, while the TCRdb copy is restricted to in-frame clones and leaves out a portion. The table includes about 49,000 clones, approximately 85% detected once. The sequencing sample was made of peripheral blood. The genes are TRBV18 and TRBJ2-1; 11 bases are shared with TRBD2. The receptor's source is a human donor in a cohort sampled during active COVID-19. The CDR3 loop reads CASSPPLAGGPFYEQFF. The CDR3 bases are TGTGCCAGCTCACCACCCTTAGCGGGAGGGCCGTTCTATGAGCAGTTCTTC.